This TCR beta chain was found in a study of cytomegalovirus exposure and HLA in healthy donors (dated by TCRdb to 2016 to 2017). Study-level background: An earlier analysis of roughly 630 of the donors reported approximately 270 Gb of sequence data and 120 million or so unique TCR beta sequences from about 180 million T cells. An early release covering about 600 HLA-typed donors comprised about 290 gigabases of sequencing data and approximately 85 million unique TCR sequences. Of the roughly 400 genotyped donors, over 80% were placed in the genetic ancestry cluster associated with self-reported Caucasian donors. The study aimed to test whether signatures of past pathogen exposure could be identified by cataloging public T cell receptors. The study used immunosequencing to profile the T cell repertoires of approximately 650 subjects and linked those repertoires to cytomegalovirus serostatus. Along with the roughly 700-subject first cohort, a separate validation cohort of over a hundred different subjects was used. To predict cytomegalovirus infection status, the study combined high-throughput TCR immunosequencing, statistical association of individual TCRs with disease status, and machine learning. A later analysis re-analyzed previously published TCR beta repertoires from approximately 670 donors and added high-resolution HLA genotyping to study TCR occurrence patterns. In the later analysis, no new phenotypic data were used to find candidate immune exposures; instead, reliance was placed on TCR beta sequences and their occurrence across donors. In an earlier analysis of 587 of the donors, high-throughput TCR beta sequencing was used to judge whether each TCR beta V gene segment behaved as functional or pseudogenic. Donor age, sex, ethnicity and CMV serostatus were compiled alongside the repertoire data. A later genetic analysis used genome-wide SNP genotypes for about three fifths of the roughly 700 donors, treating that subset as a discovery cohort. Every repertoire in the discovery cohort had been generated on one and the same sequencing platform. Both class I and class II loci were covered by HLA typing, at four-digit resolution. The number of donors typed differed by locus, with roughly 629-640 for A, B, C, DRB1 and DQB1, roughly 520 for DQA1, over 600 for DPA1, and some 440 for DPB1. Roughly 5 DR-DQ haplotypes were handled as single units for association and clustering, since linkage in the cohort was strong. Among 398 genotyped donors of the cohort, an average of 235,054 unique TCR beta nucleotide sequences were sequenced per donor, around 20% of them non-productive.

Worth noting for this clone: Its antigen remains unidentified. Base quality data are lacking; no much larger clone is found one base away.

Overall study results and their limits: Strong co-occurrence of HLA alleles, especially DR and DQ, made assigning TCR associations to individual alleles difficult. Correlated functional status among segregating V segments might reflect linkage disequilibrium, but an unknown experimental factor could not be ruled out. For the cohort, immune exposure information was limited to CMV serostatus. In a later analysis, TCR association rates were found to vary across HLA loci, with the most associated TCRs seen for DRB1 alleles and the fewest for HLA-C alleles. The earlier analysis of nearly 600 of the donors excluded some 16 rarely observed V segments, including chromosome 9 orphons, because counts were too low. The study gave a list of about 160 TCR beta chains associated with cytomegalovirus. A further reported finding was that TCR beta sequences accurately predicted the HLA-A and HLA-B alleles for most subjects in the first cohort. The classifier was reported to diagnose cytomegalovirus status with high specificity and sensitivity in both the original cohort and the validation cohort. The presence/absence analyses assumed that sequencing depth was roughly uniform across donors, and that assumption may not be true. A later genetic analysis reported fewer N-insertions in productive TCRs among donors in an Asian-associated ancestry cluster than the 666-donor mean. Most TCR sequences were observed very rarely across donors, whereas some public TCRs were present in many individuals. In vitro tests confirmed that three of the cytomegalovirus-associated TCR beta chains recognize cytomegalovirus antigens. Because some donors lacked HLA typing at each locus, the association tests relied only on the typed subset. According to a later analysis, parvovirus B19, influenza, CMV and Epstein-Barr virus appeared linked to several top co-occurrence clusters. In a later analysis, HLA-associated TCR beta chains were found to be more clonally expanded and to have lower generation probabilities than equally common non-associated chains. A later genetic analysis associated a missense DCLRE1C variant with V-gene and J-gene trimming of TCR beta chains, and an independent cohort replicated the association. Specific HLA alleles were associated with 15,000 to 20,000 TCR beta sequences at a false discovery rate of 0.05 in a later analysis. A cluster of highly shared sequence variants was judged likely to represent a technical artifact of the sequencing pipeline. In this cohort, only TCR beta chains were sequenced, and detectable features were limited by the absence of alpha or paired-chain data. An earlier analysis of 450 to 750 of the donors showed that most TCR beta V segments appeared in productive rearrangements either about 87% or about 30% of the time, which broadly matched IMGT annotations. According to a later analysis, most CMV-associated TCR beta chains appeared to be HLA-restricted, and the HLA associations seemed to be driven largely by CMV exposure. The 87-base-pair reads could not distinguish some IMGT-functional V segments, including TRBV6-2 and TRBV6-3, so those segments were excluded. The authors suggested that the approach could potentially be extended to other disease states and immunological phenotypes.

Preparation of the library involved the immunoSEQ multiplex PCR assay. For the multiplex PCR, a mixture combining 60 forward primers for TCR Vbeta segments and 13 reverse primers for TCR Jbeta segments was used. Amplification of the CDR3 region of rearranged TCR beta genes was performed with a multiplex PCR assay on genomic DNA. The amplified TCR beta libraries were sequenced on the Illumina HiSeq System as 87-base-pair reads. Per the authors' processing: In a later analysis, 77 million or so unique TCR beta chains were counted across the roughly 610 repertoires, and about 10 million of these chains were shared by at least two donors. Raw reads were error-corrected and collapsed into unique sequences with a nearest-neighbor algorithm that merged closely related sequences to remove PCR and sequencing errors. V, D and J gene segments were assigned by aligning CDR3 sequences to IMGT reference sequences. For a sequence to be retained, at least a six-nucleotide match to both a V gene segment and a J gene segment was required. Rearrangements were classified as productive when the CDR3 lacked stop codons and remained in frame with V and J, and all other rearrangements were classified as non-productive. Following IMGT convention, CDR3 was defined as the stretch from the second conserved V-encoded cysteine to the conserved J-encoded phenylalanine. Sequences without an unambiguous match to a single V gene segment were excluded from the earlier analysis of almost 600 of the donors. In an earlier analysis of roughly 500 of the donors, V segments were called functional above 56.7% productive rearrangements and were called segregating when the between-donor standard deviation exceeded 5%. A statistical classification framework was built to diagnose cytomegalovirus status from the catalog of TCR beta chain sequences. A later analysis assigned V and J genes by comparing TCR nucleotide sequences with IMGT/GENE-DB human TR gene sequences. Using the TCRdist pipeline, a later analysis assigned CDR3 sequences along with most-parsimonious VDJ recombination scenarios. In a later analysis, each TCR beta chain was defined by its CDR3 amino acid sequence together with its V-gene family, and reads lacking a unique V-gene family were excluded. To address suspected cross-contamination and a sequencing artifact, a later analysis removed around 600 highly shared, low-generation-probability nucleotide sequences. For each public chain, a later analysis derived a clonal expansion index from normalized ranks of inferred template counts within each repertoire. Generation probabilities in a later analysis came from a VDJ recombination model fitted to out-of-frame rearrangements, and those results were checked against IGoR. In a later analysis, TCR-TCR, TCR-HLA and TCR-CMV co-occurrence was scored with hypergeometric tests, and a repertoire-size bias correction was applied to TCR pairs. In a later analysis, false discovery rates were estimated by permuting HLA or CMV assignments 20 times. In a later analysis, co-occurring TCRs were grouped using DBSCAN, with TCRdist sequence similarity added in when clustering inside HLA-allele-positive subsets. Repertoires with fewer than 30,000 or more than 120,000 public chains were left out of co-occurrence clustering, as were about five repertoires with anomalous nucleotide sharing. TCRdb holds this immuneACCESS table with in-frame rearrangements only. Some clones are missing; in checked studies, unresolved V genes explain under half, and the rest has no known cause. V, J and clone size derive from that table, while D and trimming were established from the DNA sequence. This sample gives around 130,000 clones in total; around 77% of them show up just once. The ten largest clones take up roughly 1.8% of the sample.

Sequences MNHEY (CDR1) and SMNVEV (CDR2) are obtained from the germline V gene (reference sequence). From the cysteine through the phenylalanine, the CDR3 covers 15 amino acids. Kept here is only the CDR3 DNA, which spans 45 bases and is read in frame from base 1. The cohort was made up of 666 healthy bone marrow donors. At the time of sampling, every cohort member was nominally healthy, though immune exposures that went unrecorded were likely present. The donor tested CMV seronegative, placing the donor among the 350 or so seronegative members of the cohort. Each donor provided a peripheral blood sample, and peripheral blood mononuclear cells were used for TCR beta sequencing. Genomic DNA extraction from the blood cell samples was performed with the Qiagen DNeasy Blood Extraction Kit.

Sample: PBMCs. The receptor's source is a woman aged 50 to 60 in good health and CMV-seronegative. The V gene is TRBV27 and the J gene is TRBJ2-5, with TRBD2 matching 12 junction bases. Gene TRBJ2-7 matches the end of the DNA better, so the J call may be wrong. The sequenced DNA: TGTGCCAGCAGTTTAGGACTAGCGGGGACCTACGAGCAGTACTTC. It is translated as CASSLGLAGTYEQYF.